What follows is one T cell receptor beta chain and its context. Its antigen is not known. Naive CD8+ T cells displayed a CD45RO-CCR7+CD27+CD95- phenotype. The sample originates from a study of CXCR3-negative and CXCR3-positive naive CD8 T cells. Overall study results and limits: Naive CXCR3-positive and CXCR3-negative cells shared similar TRBV-TRBJ usage, unlike memory cells. Compared with CXCR3-negative naive cells, CXCR3-positive naive cells showed more hydrophobic TRB CDR3s.

Researchers prepared the TRB cDNA libraries using 5' RACE with UMI labels. After re-calling the 5' RACE reads, TCRdb lists one entry per CDR3 protein, DNA absent. The record lists around 140,000 distinct CDR3 sequences, of which the ten most abundant hold 0.45% to 0.55%. Germline CDR1 reads LGHNA; CDR2 reads YNFKEQ. CDR3 length: 17 residues. The genes are TRBV4-2 and TRBJ2-7; checking the TCRdb D call of TRBD2 is not possible without DNA. The receptor's source is a human donor in good health. Some clones in this sample may be carry-over from other donors' samples. Sequencing was carried out using naive CXCR3- CD8+ T cells from blood. Subset in this sample: CD45RO-CCR7+CD27+CD95- naive CD8+ T cells lacking CXCR3 (TNR3-). The CDR3 protein is CASSQRSGSGSSYEQYF.